This T cell receptor (beta chain) was obtained from a study of blood T cells in healthy people across ages. Broader study findings: Researchers deemed the diversity estimates from one million T cells underestimates.

The trim removed 6 bases at V and 4 bases at J, leaving 8 bases unmatched. CDR1 LNHDA and CDR2 SQIVND come from the germline V gene (reference sequence). The CDR3 has 15 residues. This clonotype was seen many times. Its specificity is unknown. Using a J-beta primer mix together with a sample-barcoded 5' primer, a second PCR was run for roughly 7 to 12 cycles. TCRdb used MiXCR to reprocess the 5' RACE reads, holding one entry per CDR3 protein. Here the sample spans approximately 810,000 distinct CDR3 sequences, under 30% being singletons. The sequencing input was blood. The origin of this receptor is a woman aged 80 or over in good health. The rearrangement links TRBV19 to TRBJ2-3; 9 nucleotides align to TRBD2. This CDR3 is CASRTGTSLSDTQYF. CDR3 sequence (DNA): TGTGCCAGTAGAACCGGGACTAGCTTATCAGATACGCAGTATTTT.